This TCR beta chain was found in a study of CD8 T cells in Susac syndrome. Study-wide background: Roughly eight of the sequenced Susac syndrome patients were in remission, and 5 or 6 had active disease.

Turning to this clonotype: Its cognate antigen is unknown.

Whole-study results and caveats: Within total CD8+ repertoires, approximately 15 Susac-specific public clones were found, and within CD8+ TEMRA repertoires, five.

Random hexamers were used to reverse transcribe 0.5 to 1 ug of RNA. A single record per CDR3 protein comes from TCRdb applying MiXCR to the immunoSEQ multiplex PCR reads. The data hold tens of thousands of distinct CDR3 sequences, with 94% observed a single time. The germline V gene encodes CDR1 MNHEY and CDR2 SVGAGI. This CDR3 region has 13 residues. V lost 5 bases, J lost 0 bases, and 8 bases lay in between. The sequenced material came from CD8+ T cells from PBMCs. The rearrangement joins TRBV6-5 to TRBJ2-7; unclear D gene. The TCR sequence derives from a human donor with Susac syndrome. DNA of the CDR3: TGTGCCAGCAGTCCGGCGACCTCCTACGAGCAGTACTTC. This sequence encodes CASSPATSYEQYF.